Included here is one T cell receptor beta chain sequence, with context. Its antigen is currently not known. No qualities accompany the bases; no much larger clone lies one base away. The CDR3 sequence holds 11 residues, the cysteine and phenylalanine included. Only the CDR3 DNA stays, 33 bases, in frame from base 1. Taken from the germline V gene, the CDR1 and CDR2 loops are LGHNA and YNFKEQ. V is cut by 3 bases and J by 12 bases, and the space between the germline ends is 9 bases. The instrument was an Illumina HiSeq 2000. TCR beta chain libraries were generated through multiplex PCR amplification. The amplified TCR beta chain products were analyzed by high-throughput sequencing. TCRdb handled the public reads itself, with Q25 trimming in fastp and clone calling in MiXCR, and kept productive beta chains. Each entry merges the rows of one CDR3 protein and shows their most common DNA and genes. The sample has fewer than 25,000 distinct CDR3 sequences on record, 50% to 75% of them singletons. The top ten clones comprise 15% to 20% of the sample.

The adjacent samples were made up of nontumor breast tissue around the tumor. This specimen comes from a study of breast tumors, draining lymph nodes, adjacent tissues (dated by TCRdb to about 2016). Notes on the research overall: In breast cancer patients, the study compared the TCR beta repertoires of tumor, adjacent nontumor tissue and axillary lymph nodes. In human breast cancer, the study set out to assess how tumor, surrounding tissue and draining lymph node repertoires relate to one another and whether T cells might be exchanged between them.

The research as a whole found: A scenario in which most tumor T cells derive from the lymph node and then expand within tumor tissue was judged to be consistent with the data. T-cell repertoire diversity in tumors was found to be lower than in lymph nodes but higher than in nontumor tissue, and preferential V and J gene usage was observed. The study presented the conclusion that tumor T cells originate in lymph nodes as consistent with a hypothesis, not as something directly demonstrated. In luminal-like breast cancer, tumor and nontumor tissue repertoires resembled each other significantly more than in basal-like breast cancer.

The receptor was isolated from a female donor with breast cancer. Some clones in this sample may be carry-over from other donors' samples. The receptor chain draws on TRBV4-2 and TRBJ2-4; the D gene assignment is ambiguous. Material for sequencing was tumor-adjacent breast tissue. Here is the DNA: TGTGCCAGCAGCCAGATGGCCACTCAGTACTTC. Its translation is CASSQMATQYF.